This T cell receptor (beta chain) was profiled in a study of T cell changes during pregnancy in multiple sclerosis. CDR3 length equals 14 residues. Trimming took 5 bases from V and 5 from J; bases not matched to a gene: 9. Germline CDR1 and CDR2: SEHNR and FQNEAQ (reference sequence). Here immunoSEQ multiplex PCR was the method, and the copy in TCRdb shows in-frame clones only, minus some. The data contain about 92,000 clones, just under 95% of them singletons. This specimen consisted of peripheral blood, obtained in the first trimester of pregnancy. The J gene is TRBJ2-7, the V gene TRBV7-9; 7 bases are shared with TRBD1. The source is a female donor with multiple sclerosis, enrolled in a pregnancy study. The CDR3 bases are TGTGCCAGCAGCGCCCGGACAGGTGGTAACGAGCAGTACTTC. Translation: CASSARTGGNEQYF.